This T cell receptor beta chain was recorded in a study of OX40 agonist ivuxolimab in advanced cancers. Study in general: Partial responses, seen in three patients, involved one hepatocellular carcinoma and two cutaneous melanomas.

Clones were sequenced by immunoSEQ multiplex PCR, and TCRdb holds only the in-frame ones, with some missing. The sample yields approximately 69,000 clones, 65% to 90% seen once. Overall study results and limits: Which antigen the expanded peripheral T cells recognized is unknown. Clonal expansion was seen in CD4+ and CD8+ blood T cells by week 6 at 0.1 to 3.0 mg/kg. Those patients achieving a partial response at 0.1-3.0 mg/kg showed among the lowest clonal expansion.

In regard to this clone: Antigen unknown.

The CDR3 contains 15 residues. V was shortened by 5 bases and J by 2 bases, with 16 bases between the two germline ends. Germline CDR1 and CDR2: MNHEY and SVGAGI. The V gene is TRBV6-5, the J gene TRBJ2-7; D unresolved. The material sequenced was CD4+ or CD8+ T cells sorted from blood, taken in a trial of the OX40 agonist ivuxolimab. The TCR sequence derives from an adult with an advanced solid tumor such as melanoma, head and neck, liver or kidney cancer. CDR3 sequence (DNA): TGTGCCAGCAGTAAAGGTTCGGTTCGCGCCTACGAGCAGTACTTC. Translating it yields CASSKGSVRAYEQYF.